This TCR beta chain was sequenced during a study of shared T cell receptors in the human thymus. CDR3 size: 16 residues. Trimming cost V 0 bases and J 6 bases; bases outside gene matches: 6. Germline lookup yields CDR1 ENHRY and CDR2 SYGVKD. Profiled with immunoSEQ multiplex PCR; TCRdb holds only in-frame clones, not every one. The table shows 500,000 to 750,000 clones, with 70% to 90% occurring only once. These data were also reused for a study on human thymus T cells. That paper notes: As related research reported, thymic repertoires overlapped highly among unrelated individuals.

The J gene is TRBJ2-1, the V gene TRBV10-3, with 9 bases identical to TRBD2. The clonotype originates from a boy in the first two years of life with a congenital heart defect. The material sequenced was thymocytes. The CDR3 DNA reads TGTGCCATCAGTGAGTCGGGTAGCGGGAGTCTCAATGAGCAGTTCTTC. It yields the protein CAISESGSGSLNEQFF.